Each of the 17 T cell receptor beta chains below was sequenced from the same sample in a study of regulatory T cells in long-lasting Graves disease. Time point of the sample: newly diagnosed GD, antithyroid drugs for less than 3 months. PBMC RNA was the source of the TCR library. Relying on iRepertoire HTBI primers and Arm-PCR of CDR3 regions, the team built TCR beta libraries. TCRdb independently ran MiXCR on the multiplex PCR reads; one entry per CDR3 protein. Of a few hundred thousand distinct CDR3 sequences in the sample, about 10% were seen once. This same sample was also part of a study on T cells in Graves' hyperthyroidism and ophthalmopathy.

The material sequenced was peripheral blood mononuclear cells (PBMCs), taken at new diagnosis, from a patient treated with antithyroid drugs. The receptors originated from a young woman with Graves disease.

This clonotype was observed at least ten times. The rearrangement uses TRBV11-2 and TRBJ2-3; the match to TRBD2 covers 8 bases. V was pared by 10 bases and J by 6 bases, with 15 bases of the junction left unmatched. CDR3 length: 15 amino acids. Looked up from germline, CDR1 is SGHAT and CDR2 is FQNNGV. The CDR3 bases are TGTGCCATCCGATGGGCGGGGGGACTTTTGGATACGCAGTATTTT. This gives the protein CAIRWAGGLLDTQYF.

CDR3 residues: CASSHESRGAPYF. CDR3 nucleotides: TGTGCCAGCAGCCACGAGTCACGAGGGGCCCCGTACTTC. This chain links TRBV11-2 with TRBJ2-5; D possibly uses TRBD1 or TRBD2 (5 bases each). Germline assignment: CDR1 SGHAT and CDR2 FQNNGV. The length of the CDR3 is 13 residues. V gave up 5 bases and J gave up 13 bases, with 20 bases separating them. The full variable domain, completed using reference TRBV11-2 and TRBJ2-5, is EAGVAQSPRYKIIEKRQSVAFWCNPISGHATLYWYQQILGQGPKLLIQFQNNGVVDDSQLPKDRFSAERLKGVDSTLKIQPAKLEDSAVYLCASSHESRGAPYFGPGTRLLVL.

The chain combines TRBV4-1 with TRBJ1-5; D gene ambiguous. Germline loops: CDR1 MGHRA, CDR2 YSYEKL. V dropped 0 bases and J dropped 4 bases, with 7 bases sitting between them. The CDR3 consists of 14 residues. CDR3 in DNA: TGCGCCAGCAGCCAAGACGGGGTAAATCAGCCCCAGCATTTT. Translation: CASSQDGVNQPQHF.

Notes on this clonotype: A read error may be the cause here, since a much bigger clone is one base away. V gene TRBV6-4 combines with J gene TRBJ2-3; 8 nucleotides match TRBD2. V lost 8 bases and J lost 6; bases outside the gene matches: 10. The CDR3 spans 14 residues. Looked up from germline, CDR1 is MRHNA and CDR2 is SNTAGT. The CDR3 DNA reads as TGTGCCAGCGGTGCGGGGGGTGAGGAGGATACGCAGTATTTT. Protein sequence: CASGAGGEEDTQYF.

The rearrangement links TRBV12-3 or TRBV12-4 to TRBJ2-5; 7 bases are a match to TRBD1. J was trimmed by 3 bases and V by 6 bases; bases with no gene match: 7. This CDR3 is 14 amino acids long. This CDR3 reads CASRFYGTEETQYF. CDR3 DNA: TGTGCCAGCAGGTTCTACGGGACAGAAGAGACCCAGTACTTC.

V usage is TRBV6-2 or TRBV6-3 and J usage is TRBJ2-3, with D unclear. The CDR3 covers 15 residues. CDR1 and CDR2 from the germline V gene are MNHEY and SVGEGT. Trimming left V 7 bases short and J 2 bases short, with 16 bases between. In nucleotides, the CDR3 is TGTGCCAGCACCGTGATGGTCCATCCCACAGATACGCAGTATTTT. Its protein is CASTVMVHPTDTQYF.

This clonotype was seen ten or more times. The CDR3 here is CASRTLERELFF. DNA of the CDR3: TGTGCCAGCAGGACACTTGAGAGGGAGCTGTTTTTT. This chain joins TRBV7-9 and TRBJ2-2; no definite D call. The germline gives CDR1 SEHNR, CDR2 FQNEAQ (reference sequence). The CDR3 length is 12 residues. V was shortened by 6 bases and J by 9 bases, with 11 bases between the two germline ends. The whole variable domain, remainder taken from reference TRBV7-9 and TRBJ2-2, is DTGVSQNPRHKITKRGQNVTFRCDPISEHNRLYWYRQTLGQGPEFLTYFQNEAQLEKSRLLSDRFSAERPKGSFSTLEIQRTEQGDSAMYLCASRTLERELFFGEGSRLTVL.

This clonotype was detected many times. The V and J genes are TRBV11-2 and TRBJ2-7; no firm D call. V was pared by 1 base and J by 0 bases, with 16 bases between. Germline loops: CDR1 SGHAT, CDR2 FQNNGV. The CDR3 loop spans 17 amino acids. DNA of the CDR3: TGTGCCAGCAGCTTAGGGTATGGCCGACATAACTCCTACGAGCAGTACTTC. Protein sequence: CASSLGYGRHNSYEQYF.

This clonotype was found many times. V usage is TRBV4-1 and J usage is TRBJ1-4, with TRBD1 matching over 7 bases. V was clipped by 4 bases and J by 7 bases; unmatched bases: 12. The CDR3 covers 16 residues. CDR1 is MGHRA and CDR2 is YSYEKL in the germline V gene. The CDR3 protein is CASSPRPRDSGEKLFF. The CDR3 DNA is TGCGCCAGCAGCCCCCGCCCCCGGGACAGCGGTGAAAAACTGTTTTTT.

This clonotype was recorded at least ten times. This rearrangement joins TRBV7-3 to TRBJ1-5, with TRBD1 matching 7 bases. Unmatched junction bases numbered 12, after V lost 0 bases and J lost 4 bases. The germline gives CDR1 SGHTA, CDR2 FQGTGA. The CDR3 loop spans 18 amino acids. CDR3 nucleotide sequence: TGTGCCAGCAGCTTAACCAGGGGAATCAGGGGGTTAAATCAGCCCCAGCATTTT. Residues: CASSLTRGIRGLNQPQHF.

The chain is built from TRBV29-1 and TRBJ1-2, with D possibly TRBD1 on 6 matching bases. Trimming pared 3 bases from V and 0 bases from J, leaving 26 bases between. CDR3 length: 19 residues. Looked up from germline, CDR1 is SQVTM and CDR2 is ANQGSEA. The CDR3 spells CSVDQHKRGGIYTNYGYTF. As DNA, the CDR3 is TGCAGCGTTGACCAACATAAAAGGGGGGGGATTTATACTAACTATGGCTACACCTTC.

The chain has TRBV28 and TRBJ2-1; either TRBD1 or TRBD2 may fit D (5 bases each). This CDR3 comprises 12 residues. V was cut by 6 bases and J by 8 bases, with 11 bases left in between. The germline V gene has CDR1 MDHEN and CDR2 SYDVKM. CDR3 sequence: CASRVPGHEQFF. The CDR3, as DNA: TGTGCCAGCAGAGTTCCGGGGCATGAGCAGTTCTTC. Supplemented by reference TRBV28 and TRBJ2-1, the full variable domain reads DVKVTQSSRYLVKRTGEKVFLECVQDMDHENMFWYRQDPGLGLRLIYFSYDVKMKEKGDIPEGYSVSREKKERFSLILESASTNQTSMYLCASRVPGHEQFFGPGTRLTVL.

Comments on this clonotype: A far larger clone is only one base removed, so a read error is likely. The chain uses TRBV2 and TRBJ2-5; no firm D call. The DNA matches TRBJ2-7 better at its end, which makes the J call doubtful. The CDR3 covers 13 residues. Germline loops: CDR1 SNHLY, CDR2 FYNNEI. The CDR3 sequence: CASSEQVWGEQYV. The CDR3 DNA sequence: TGTGCCAGCAGTGAACAGGTCTGGGGCGAGCAGTACGTC.

The table lists this clonotype with many counts. CDR3 residues: CASSQDRLGSNTGELFF. The CDR3 nucleotides read TGTGCCAGCAGCCAAGATCGTCTCGGATCAAACACCGGGGAGCTGTTTTTT. The V gene is TRBV3-1, the J gene TRBJ2-2; D not certain. Germline V gene lookup returns CDR1 LGHDT and CDR2 YNNKEL (reference sequence). Trimming took off 0 bases at V and 2 bases at J, with 13 bases between the two ends. The CDR3 runs 17 residues.

This clonotype occurred many times. The chain employs TRBV5-1 and TRBJ2-5, with D maybe TRBD2 (5 bases). V gave up 4 bases and J gave up 1 base, with 14 bases separating them. The CDR3 runs 15 residues. Germline V gene sequence: CDR1 SGHRS, CDR2 YFSETQ. CDR3 DNA: TGCGCCAGCAGCAATACCGGAGCGGTCCAAGAGACCCAGTACTTC. Translated, it gives CASSNTGAVQETQYF.

The chain uses TRBV5-4 and TRBJ2-7, with D perhaps matching TRBD2 (7 bases). This CDR3 region has 14 residues. The V and J ends lost 4 bases and 6 bases respectively, with 17 bases between them. CDR1 is SGHNT and CDR2 is YYREEE in the germline V gene (reference sequence). This CDR3 is CASSPRGQGAEQYF. The CDR3 bases are TGTGCCAGCAGCCCGCGGGGGCAGGGTGCCGAGCAGTACTTC.

This clonotype was counted only a few times. V is TRBV6-1 and J is TRBJ1-3, with D maybe TRBD1 (6 bases). This CDR3 is built from 15 residues. Deletions cut 0 bases from V and 2 bases from J, with 8 bases between. From germline, CDR1 is MNHNS and CDR2 SASEGT. The CDR3: CASSEAQGTGNTIYF. In nucleotides, the CDR3 is TGTGCCAGCAGTGAAGCGCAGGGGACTGGAAACACCATATATTTT.